Here is one T cell receptor beta chain with its context. Antigen: not known. RNA in amounts of roughly 0.5 to 1 ug was reverse transcribed with random hexamers. Amplification of TCR beta CDR3 across 54 Vbeta and 13 Jbeta was performed with immunoSEQ multiplex PCR. One entry per CDR3 protein, called by TCRdb with MiXCR from the immunoSEQ multiplex PCR reads. The table records about 52,000 distinct CDR3 sequences, about 92% of them present only once. The data derive from a study of CD8 T cells in Susac syndrome. Regarding the study as a whole: That the number of individuals in its TCR sequencing and HLA analysis was relatively small was acknowledged by the study.

TCR beta was sequenced from blood CD8+ and CD4+ T cells. It was negative isolation that provided the CD8+ and CD4+ T cells, whereas TEMRA cells were enriched by FACS. The sequenced material came from CD8+ T cells from PBMCs. The sequence was collected from a human donor with multiple sclerosis.

The CDR3 coding sequence is TGTGCCAGCAGTTACTCGACGGACAGCTCCGGCTACACCTTC. Its translation: CASSYSTDSSGYTF. V usage is TRBV6-2 or TRBV6-3 and J usage is TRBJ1-2; possible D gene TRBD1, 6 bases. CDR1 is MNHEY and CDR2 is SVGEGT in the germline V gene. Trimming removed 0 bases from V and 8 bases from J, with 13 bases in between. The CDR3 runs 14 residues.